The 2 T cell receptor beta chains below were found in one sample sequenced in a study of beta chain features in type 1 diabetes (dated by TCRdb to the late 2010s). The library relied on the immunoSEQ multiplex PCR assay. The entire isolated RNA was reverse transcribed using the High Capacity cDNA Reverse Transcription Kit, and thus expressed TCRB transcripts were sequenced. As stored in TCRdb, this immuneACCESS dataset retains in-frame rearrangements with V and J assigned. A fraction of the clones does not appear; measured against another copy, unresolved V genes explain less than half of the discrepancy, and the remainder lacks a known reason. The table for this sample lists hundreds of thousands of clones; around 12% of them were counted only once. Clones ranked in the top ten supply around 0.02% of the sample. Input material: naive CD4+ T cells from blood. Sample cell subset or site, as interpreted from the label and publication: true naive CD4+ T cells. These receptors originate from a man aged 18 to 29 in good health.

This chain links TRBV7-3 with TRBJ2-2; 11 positions match TRBD2. This CDR3 region has 15 residues. V was pared by 5 bases and J by 5 bases, with 4 bases of the junction left unmatched. CDR1 and CDR2 from the germline V gene are SGHTA and FQGTGA. In DNA form, the CDR3 reads TGTGCCAGCAGCCCAACTAGCGGGAGAACCGGGGAGCTGTTTTTT. It translates to CASSPTSGRTGELFF.

The gene calls are TRBV28 and TRBJ2-3; 10 bases match TRBD2. Germline CDR1 MDHEN, CDR2 SYDVKM. V dropped 5 bases and J dropped 10; count of bases not matched to a gene: 6. The CDR3 extends over 13 amino acids. CDR3 region: CASSTSGTSAQYF. DNA of the CDR3: TGTGCCAGCAGTACTTCCGGGACTAGCGCGCAGTATTTT.